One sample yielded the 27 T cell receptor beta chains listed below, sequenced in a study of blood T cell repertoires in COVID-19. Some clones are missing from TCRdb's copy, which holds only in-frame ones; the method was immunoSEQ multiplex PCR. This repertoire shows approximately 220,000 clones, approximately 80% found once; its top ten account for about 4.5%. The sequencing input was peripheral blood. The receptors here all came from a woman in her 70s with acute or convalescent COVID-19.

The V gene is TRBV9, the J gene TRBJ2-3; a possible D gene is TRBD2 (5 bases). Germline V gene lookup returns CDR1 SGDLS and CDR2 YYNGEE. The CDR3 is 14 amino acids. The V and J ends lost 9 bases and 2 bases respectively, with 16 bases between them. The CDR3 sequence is CATSAEWHTDTQYF. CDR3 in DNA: TGTGCCACCTCAGCGGAGTGGCACACAGATACGCAGTATTTT.

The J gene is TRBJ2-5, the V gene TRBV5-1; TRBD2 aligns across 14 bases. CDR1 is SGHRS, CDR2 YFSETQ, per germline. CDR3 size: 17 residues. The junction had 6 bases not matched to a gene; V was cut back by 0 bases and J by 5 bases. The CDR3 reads CASSLGLAGGRGETQYF. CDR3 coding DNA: TGCGCCAGCAGCTTGGGACTAGCGGGGGGGCGCGGGGAGACCCAGTACTTC.

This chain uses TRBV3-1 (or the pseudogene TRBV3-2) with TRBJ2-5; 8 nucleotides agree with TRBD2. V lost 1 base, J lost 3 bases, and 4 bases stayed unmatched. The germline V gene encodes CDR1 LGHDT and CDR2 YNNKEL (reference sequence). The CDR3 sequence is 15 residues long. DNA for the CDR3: TGTGCCAGCAGCCAAGCAACCGGGGGGGAAGAGACCCAGTACTTC. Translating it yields CASSQATGGEETQYF.

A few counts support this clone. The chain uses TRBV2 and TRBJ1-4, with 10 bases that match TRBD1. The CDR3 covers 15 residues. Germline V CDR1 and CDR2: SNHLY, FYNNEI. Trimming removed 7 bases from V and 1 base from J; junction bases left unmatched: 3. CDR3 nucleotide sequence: TGTGCCAGCACGGGACAGGGGATAACTAATGAAAAACTGTTTTTT. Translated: CASTGQGITNEKLFF.

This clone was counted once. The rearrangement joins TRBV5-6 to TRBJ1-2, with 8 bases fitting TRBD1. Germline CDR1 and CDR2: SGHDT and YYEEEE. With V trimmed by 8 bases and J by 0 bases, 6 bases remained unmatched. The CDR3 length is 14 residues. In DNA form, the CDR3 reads TGTGCCAGTCGGGACAGGTTAGCTAACTATGGCTACACCTTC. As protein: CASRDRLANYGYTF.

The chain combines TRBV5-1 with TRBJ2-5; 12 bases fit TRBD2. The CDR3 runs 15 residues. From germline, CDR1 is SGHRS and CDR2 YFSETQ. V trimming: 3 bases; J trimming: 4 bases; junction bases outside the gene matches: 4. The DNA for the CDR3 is TGCGCCAGCAGCTCAGGACTAGCGGGGACAGAGACCCAGTACTTC. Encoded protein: CASSSGLAGTETQYF.

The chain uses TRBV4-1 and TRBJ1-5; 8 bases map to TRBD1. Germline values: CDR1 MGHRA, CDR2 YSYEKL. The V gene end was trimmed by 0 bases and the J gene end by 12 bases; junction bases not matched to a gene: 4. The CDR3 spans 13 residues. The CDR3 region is CASSQERDRSQHF. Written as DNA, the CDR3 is TGCGCCAGCAGCCAAGAAAGGGACAGGAGCCAGCATTTT.

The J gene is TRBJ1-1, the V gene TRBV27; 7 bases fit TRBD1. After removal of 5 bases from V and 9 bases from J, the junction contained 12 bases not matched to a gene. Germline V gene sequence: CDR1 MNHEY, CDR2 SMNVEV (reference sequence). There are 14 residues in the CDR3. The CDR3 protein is CASSRIPTGDQAFF. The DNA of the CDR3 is TGTGCCAGCAGTCGGATCCCCACAGGGGATCAAGCTTTCTTT.

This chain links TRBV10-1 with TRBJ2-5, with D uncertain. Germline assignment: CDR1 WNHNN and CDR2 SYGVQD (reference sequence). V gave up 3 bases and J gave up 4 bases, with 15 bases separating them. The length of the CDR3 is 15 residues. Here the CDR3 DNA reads TGCGCCAGCAGTGACGCCTCAGGCCCCCCAGAGACCCAGTACTTC. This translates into CASSDASGPPETQYF.

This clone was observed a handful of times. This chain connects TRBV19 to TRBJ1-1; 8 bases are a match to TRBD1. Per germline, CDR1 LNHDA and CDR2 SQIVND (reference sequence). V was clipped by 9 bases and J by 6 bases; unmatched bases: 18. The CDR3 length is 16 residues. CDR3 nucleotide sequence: TGTGCCAGCGACCCAGGGGGCCCAACCCTTATCTCTGAAGCTTTCTTT. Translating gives CASDPGGPTLISEAFF. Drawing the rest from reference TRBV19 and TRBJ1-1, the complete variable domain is DGGITQSPKYLFRKEGQNVTLSCEQNLNHDAMYWYRQDPGQGLRLIYYSQIVNDFQKGDIAEGYSVSREKKESFPLTVTSAQKNPTAFYLCASDPGGPTLISEAFFGQGTRLTVV.

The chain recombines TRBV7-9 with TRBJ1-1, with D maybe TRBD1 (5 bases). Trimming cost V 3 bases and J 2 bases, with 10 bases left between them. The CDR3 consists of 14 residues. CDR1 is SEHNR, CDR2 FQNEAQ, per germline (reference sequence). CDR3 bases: TGTGCCAGCAGCTTTGCCGGGACTAACACTGAAGCTTTCTTT. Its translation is CASSFAGTNTEAFF.

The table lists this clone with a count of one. CDR3 region: CASSFGEGTRYEQYF. The CDR3 DNA reads TGTGCCAGCAGCTTTGGGGAGGGGACTCGCTACGAGCAGTACTTC. The chain uses TRBV7-2 and TRBJ2-7, with TRBD2 identical over 7 bases. This CDR3 region has 15 residues. Germline assignment: CDR1 SGHTA and CDR2 FQGNSA. V was clipped by 3 bases and J by 3 bases; unmatched bases: 8.

The CDR3 coding sequence is TGTGCCAGCAGTTCTCCGGGACTAGCGGGGGAGCAGTTCTTC. Protein product: CASSSPGLAGEQFF. J is TRBJ2-1 and V is TRBV28; 13 bases agree with TRBD2. Per germline, CDR1 MDHEN and CDR2 SYDVKM. The ends lost 4 bases at V and 10 bases at J; junction bases unmatched: 4. This CDR3 spans 14 amino acids.

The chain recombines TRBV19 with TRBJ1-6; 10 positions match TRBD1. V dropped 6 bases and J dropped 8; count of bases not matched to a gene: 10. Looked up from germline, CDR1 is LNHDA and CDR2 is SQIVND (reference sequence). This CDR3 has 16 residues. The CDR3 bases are TGTGCCAGTAGGGGGACAGGGGTTGATCATTATTCACCCCTCCACTTT. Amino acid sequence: CASRGTGVDHYSPLHF.

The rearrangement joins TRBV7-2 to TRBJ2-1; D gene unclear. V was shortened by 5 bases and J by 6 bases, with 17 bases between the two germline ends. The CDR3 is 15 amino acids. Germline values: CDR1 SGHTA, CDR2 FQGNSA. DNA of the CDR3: TGTGCCAGCAGCCCTCAGACTGGTGTGACCAATGAGCAGTTCTTC. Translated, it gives CASSPQTGVTNEQFF.

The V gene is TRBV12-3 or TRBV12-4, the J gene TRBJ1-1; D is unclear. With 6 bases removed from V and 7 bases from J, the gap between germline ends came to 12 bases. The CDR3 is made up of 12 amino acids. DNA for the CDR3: TGTGCCAGCAGATATGGTTACATTGAAGCTTTCTTT. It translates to CASRYGYIEAFF.

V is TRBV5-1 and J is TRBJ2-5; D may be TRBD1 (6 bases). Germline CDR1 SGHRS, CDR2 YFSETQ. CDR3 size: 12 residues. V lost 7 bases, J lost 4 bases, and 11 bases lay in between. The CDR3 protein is CASREGVETQYF. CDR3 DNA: TGCGCCAGCCGCGAGGGGGTAGAGACCCAGTACTTC.

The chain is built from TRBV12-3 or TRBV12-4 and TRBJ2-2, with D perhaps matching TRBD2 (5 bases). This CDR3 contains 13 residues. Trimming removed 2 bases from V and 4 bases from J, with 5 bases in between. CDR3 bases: TGTGCCAGCAGTTTACGGGGCACCGGGGAGCTGTTTTTT. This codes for CASSLRGTGELFF.

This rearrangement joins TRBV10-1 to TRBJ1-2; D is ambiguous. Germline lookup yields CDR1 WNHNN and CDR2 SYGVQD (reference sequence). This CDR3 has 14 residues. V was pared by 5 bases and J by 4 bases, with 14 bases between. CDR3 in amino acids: CASSPMGSSYGYTF. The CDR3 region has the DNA TGCGCCAGCAGTCCAATGGGCAGCTCCTATGGCTACACCTTC.

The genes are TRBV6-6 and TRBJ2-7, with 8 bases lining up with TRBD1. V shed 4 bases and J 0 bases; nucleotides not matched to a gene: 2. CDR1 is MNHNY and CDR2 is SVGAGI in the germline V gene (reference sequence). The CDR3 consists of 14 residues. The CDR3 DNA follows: TGTGCCAGCAGTTCCGGGACAGGCTCCTACGAGCAGTACTTC. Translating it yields CASSSGTGSYEQYF.

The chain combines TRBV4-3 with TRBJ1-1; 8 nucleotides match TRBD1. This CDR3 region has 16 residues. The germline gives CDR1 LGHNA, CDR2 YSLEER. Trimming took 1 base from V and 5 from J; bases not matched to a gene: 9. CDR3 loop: CASSQGFGRGRTEAFF. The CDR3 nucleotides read TGCGCCAGCAGCCAAGGGTTTGGCAGGGGGCGAACTGAAGCTTTCTTT.

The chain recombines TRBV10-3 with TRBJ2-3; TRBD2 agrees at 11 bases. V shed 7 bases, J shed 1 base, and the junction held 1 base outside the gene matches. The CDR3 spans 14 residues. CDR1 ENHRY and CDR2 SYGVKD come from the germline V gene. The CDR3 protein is CAITTSGGTDTQYF. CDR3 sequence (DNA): TGTGCCATCACGACTAGCGGGGGCACAGATACGCAGTATTTT.

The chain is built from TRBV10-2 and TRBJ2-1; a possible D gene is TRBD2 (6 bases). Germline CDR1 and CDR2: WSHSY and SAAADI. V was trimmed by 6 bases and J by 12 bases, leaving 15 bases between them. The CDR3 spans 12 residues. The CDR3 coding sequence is TGCGCCAGCAGCGGGGGATCTGGAGCGCAGTTCTTC. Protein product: CASSGGSGAQFF.

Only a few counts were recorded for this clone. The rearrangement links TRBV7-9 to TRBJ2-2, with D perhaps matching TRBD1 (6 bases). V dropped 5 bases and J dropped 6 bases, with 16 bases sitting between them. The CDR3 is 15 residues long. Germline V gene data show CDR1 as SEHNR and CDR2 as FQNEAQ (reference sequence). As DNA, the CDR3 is TGTGCCAGCAGCCCCGTGGGGGCCGGGGCCGGGGAGCTGTTTTTT. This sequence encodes CASSPVGAGAGELFF.

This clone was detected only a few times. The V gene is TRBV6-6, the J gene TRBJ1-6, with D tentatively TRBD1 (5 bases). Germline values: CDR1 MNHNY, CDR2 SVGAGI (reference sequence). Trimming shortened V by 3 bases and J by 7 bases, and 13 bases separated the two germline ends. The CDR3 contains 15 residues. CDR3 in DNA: TGTGCCAGCAGTTATGTTATAAGGGGAAATTCACCCCTCCACTTT. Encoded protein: CASSYVIRGNSPLHF.

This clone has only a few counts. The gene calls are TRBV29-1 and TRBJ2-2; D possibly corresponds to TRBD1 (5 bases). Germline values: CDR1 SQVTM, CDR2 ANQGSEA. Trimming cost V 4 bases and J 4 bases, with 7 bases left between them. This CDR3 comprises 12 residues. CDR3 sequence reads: CSVGQGTGELFF. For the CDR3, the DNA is TGCAGCGTTGGCCAGGGCACCGGGGAGCTGTTTTTT.

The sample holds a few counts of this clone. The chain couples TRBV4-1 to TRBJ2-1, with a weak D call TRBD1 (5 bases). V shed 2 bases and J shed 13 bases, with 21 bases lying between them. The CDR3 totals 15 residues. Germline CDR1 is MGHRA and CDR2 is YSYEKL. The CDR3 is CASSQTELGQLGQFF. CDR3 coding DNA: TGCGCCAGCAGCCAAACCGAGCTGGGGCAGCTCGGTCAGTTCTTC.